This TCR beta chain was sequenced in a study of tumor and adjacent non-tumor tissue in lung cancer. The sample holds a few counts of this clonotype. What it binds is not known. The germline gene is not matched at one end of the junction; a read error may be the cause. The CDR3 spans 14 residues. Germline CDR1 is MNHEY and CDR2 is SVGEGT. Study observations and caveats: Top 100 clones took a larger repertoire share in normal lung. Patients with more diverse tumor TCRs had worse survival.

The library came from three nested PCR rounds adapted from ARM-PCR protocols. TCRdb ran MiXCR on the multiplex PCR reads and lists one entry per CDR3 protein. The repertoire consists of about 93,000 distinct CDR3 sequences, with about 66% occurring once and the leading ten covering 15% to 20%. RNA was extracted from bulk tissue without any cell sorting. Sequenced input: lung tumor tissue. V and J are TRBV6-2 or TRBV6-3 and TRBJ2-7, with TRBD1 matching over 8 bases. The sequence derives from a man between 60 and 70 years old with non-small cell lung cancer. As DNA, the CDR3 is TGTGCCAGCACCACGGTGACAGGGGCCTACGAGCAATACTTC. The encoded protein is CASTTVTGAYEQYF.